This T cell receptor (beta chain) originates from a study of cytomegalovirus exposure and HLA in healthy donors (dated 2017 in TCRdb). About the study as a whole: In an earlier analysis of approximately 500 of the donors, about 260 Gb of sequence data and 90 million to 120 million unique TCR beta sequences from about 179 million T cells were reported. Alongside the repertoire data, information on donor age, sex, ethnicity and CMV serostatus was compiled. To decide whether each TCR beta V gene segment behaved as functional or pseudogenic, an earlier analysis of approximately 590 of the donors relied on high-throughput TCR beta sequencing. Of the 350 to 400 genotyped donors, about 80% fell in the genetic ancestry cluster associated with self-reported Caucasian donors. The study aimed to test whether signatures of past pathogen exposure could be identified by cataloging public T cell receptors. Roughly 300 gigabases of sequencing data and around 88 million unique TCR sequences made up an early release that covered over 550 HLA-typed donors. HLA typing covered class I and class II loci at four-digit resolution. Besides the first cohort of approximately 710 subjects, a separate validation cohort made up of some 110 different subjects was used. All discovery cohort repertoires had been generated on a single sequencing platform. Because of strong linkage in the cohort, roughly five DR-DQ haplotypes were treated as single units for association and clustering. Typing coverage varied by locus: roughly 620-630 donors for A, B, C, DRB1 and DQB1; about 520 for DQA1; more than 600 for DPA1; approximately 470 for DPB1. The later analysis used no new phenotypic data to find candidate immune exposures, relying instead on TCR beta sequences and their occurrence across donors. The T cell repertoires of some 670 subjects were profiled by immunosequencing and related to cytomegalovirus serostatus. To predict cytomegalovirus infection status, the study brought together high-throughput TCR immunosequencing, statistical association of individual TCRs with disease status, and machine learning. A later analysis re-analyzed previously published TCR beta repertoires from hundreds of donors and added high-resolution HLA genotyping to study TCR occurrence patterns. A later genetic analysis used genome-wide SNP genotypes for about 60% of the roughly 670 donors, treating that subset as a discovery cohort. Among some 410 genotyped donors of the cohort, an average of around 250,000 unique TCR beta nucleotide sequences was sequenced per donor, of which roughly 18% were non-productive.

In total, 500 to 700 healthy bone marrow donors made up the cohort. Cohort members were all nominally healthy when sampled, although unrecorded immune exposures were likely present. The donor tested CMV seronegative, placing the donor among the 350 or so seronegative members of the cohort. A peripheral blood sample was collected from each donor, and TCR beta sequencing was performed on peripheral blood mononuclear cells. Genomic DNA was extracted from the blood cell samples with the Qiagen DNeasy Blood Extraction Kit. Points the paper makes about the study in general: In a later analysis, TCR association rates were found to vary across HLA loci, with the most associated TCRs seen for DRB1 alleles and the fewest for HLA-C alleles. Some IMGT-functional V segments, including TRBV6-2 and TRBV6-3, could not be told apart with the 87-base-pair reads, so those segments were excluded. The cohort was sequenced for TCR beta chains only, and without alpha or paired-chain data the features that could be detected were limited. The study gave a list of under 200 TCR beta chains associated with cytomegalovirus. In a later analysis, several top co-occurrence clusters were reported to appear linked to parvovirus B19, influenza, CMV and Epstein-Barr virus. Correlated functional status among segregating V segments might be attributable to linkage disequilibrium, but an unknown experimental factor could not be ruled out. According to a later analysis, most CMV-associated TCR beta chains appeared to be HLA-restricted, and the HLA associations seemed to be driven largely by CMV exposure. Strong co-occurrence of HLA alleles, especially DR and DQ, made assigning TCR associations to individual alleles difficult. Presence/absence analyses assumed roughly uniform sequencing depth across donors, an assumption that may not hold. HLA typing was unavailable for some donors at each locus, so association tests used only the typed subset. A few of the identified cytomegalovirus-associated TCR beta chains were confirmed in vitro to be specific for cytomegalovirus antigens. Broadly in line with IMGT annotations, most TCR beta V segments showed up in productive rearrangements about 87% or about 30% of the time in an earlier analysis of around 550 of the donors. In a later analysis, HLA-associated TCR beta chains showed more clonal expansion and lower generation probabilities than non-associated chains that were equally common. Roughly 17 rarely observed V segments, including chromosome 9 orphons, were excluded from the earlier analysis of just under 600 of the donors because counts were too low. Immune exposure information for the cohort was limited to CMV serostatus. A cluster of highly shared sequence variants was judged likely to be a technical artifact of the sequencing pipeline. Most TCR sequences were seen in very few donors, while some public TCRs were found in many individuals. A further reported finding was that TCR beta sequences accurately predicted the HLA-A and HLA-B alleles for most subjects in the first cohort. Cytomegalovirus status was reported to be diagnosed by the classifier with high specificity and sensitivity in both the original and validation cohorts. Compared with the 666-donor mean, donors in an Asian-associated ancestry cluster had fewer N-insertions in productive TCRs, according to a later genetic analysis. An association between a missense DCLRE1C variant and V-gene and J-gene trimming of TCR beta chains was found in a later genetic analysis and replicated in an independent cohort. The authors suggested that the approach could potentially be generalized to other disease states and immunological phenotypes. In a later analysis, 15,000 to 20,000 TCR beta sequences were associated with specific HLA alleles at a false discovery rate of 0.05.

Libraries were prepared through the immunoSEQ multiplex PCR assay. The multiplex PCR relied on a mix of 60 forward primers for TCR Vbeta segments and 13 reverse primers for TCR Jbeta segments. The CDR3 region of rearranged TCR beta genes was amplified from genomic DNA with a multiplex PCR assay. The amplified TCR beta libraries were sequenced on the Illumina HiSeq System as 87-base-pair reads. The study's own analysis went as follows. A later analysis counted about 82 million unique TCR beta chains across the 700 or so repertoires, and some 11 million of these chains were shared by at least two donors. To remove PCR and sequencing errors, raw reads were error-corrected and collapsed into unique sequences using a nearest-neighbor algorithm that merged closely related sequences. V, D and J gene segments were assigned by aligning CDR3 sequences to IMGT reference sequences. For a sequence to be retained, a match of at least six nucleotides to both a V gene segment and a J gene segment was required. A rearrangement was called productive if the CDR3 had no stop codons and remained in frame with V and J, and every other rearrangement was called non-productive. CDR3 was defined according to IMGT convention as the region running from the second conserved V-encoded cysteine to the conserved J-encoded phenylalanine. The earlier analysis of roughly 590 of the donors excluded sequences that lacked an unambiguous match to a single V gene segment. In an earlier analysis of a few hundred of the donors, V segments were called functional above 56.7% productive rearrangements and were called segregating when the between-donor standard deviation exceeded 5%. A statistical classification framework was built for diagnosing cytomegalovirus status from the catalog of TCR beta chain sequences. In a later analysis, TCR nucleotide sequences were compared against IMGT/GENE-DB human TR gene sequences so that V and J genes could be assigned. Using the TCRdist pipeline, a later analysis assigned CDR3 sequences along with most-parsimonious VDJ recombination scenarios. A later analysis defined each TCR beta chain by its CDR3 amino acid sequence plus V-gene family, and excluded reads lacking a unique V-gene family. To address suspected cross-contamination and a sequencing artifact, a later analysis removed under 600 highly shared, low-generation-probability nucleotide sequences. In a later analysis, a clonal expansion index for each public chain was calculated from normalized within-repertoire ranks of inferred template counts. Generation probabilities in a later analysis came from a VDJ recombination model fitted to out-of-frame rearrangements, and those results were checked against IGoR. In a later analysis, TCR-TCR, TCR-HLA and TCR-CMV co-occurrence was scored with hypergeometric tests, and a repertoire-size bias correction was applied to TCR pairs. To estimate false discovery rates, a later analysis permuted the HLA or CMV assignments 20 times. In a later analysis, co-occurring TCRs were grouped with DBSCAN, and TCRdist sequence similarity was added when clustering was performed within HLA-allele-positive subsets. For co-occurrence clustering, repertoires with fewer than 30,000 or more than 120,000 public chains were excluded, along with about five repertoires with anomalous nucleotide sharing. The table comes from immuneACCESS by way of TCRdb, which keeps in-frame sequences with V and J called. Part of the clones is missing from these tables; in studies checked, under half for an unresolved V gene and the rest for unknown reasons. The DNA was the basis for D and trimming; V, J and clone size are from that table. This sample comprises approximately 220,000 clones, over 75% of them detected only once. The ten largest clonotypes hold 1.8% of the sample.

This clone was found once. The antigen it binds to is not known. No base-level quality is on record; no much larger clone is a single base apart. The germline V gene encodes CDR1 LNHDA and CDR2 SQIVND (reference sequence). From cysteine to phenylalanine, the CDR3 is 16 amino acids long. Left in the record is the CDR3 DNA by itself, 48 bases read in frame from the first base. After removal of 3 bases from V and 0 bases from J, the junction retains 7 bases not matched to a gene. The sequenced sample consisted of PBMCs. The V and J genes are TRBV19 and TRBJ2-7; the central 8 bases match TRBD1. This sequence was found in a male donor in good health and CMV-seronegative. The bases are TGTGCCAGTAGTATTGGCCCGGACAGGGACTCCTACGAGCAGTACTTC. Protein translation: CASSIGPDRDSYEQYF.